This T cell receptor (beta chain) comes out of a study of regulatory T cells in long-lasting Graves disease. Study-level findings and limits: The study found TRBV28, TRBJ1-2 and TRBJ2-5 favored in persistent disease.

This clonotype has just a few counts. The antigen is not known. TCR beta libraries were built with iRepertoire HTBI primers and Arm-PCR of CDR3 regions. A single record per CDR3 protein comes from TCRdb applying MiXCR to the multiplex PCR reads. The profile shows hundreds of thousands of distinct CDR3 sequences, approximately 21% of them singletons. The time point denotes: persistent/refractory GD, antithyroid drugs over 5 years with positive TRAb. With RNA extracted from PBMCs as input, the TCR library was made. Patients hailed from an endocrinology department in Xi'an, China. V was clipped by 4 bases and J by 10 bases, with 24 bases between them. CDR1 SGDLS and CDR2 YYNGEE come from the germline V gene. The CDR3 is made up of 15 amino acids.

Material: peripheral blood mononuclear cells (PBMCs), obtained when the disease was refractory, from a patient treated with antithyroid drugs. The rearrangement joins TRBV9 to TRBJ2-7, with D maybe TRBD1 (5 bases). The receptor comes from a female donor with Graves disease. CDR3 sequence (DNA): TGTGCCAGCAGCCGGACATTTTCGACGGCCAAGCGACAGTACTTC. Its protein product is CASSRTFSTAKRQYF.